A single sample gave rise to the 28 T cell receptor beta chains below, sequenced in a study of patients and donors after allogeneic stem cell transplantation. MiXCR was run by TCRdb on the RT-PCR reads, yielding one entry per CDR3 protein. This table holds hundreds of thousands of distinct CDR3 sequences, around 41% found once. The specimen sequenced was blood, either unsorted or a sorted T cell fraction (not recorded which). All receptors come from a human donor who was either an allogeneic HSCT recipient or a stem cell or donor lymphocyte infusion donor (not recorded which). It is not recorded whose cells these are; they may come from a transplant donor.

The chain has TRBV27 and TRBJ2-1, with 8 bases lining up with TRBD2. Germline V gene lookup returns CDR1 MNHEY and CDR2 SMNVEV (reference sequence). CDR3 size: 15 residues. J was trimmed by 6 bases and V by 3 bases; bases with no gene match: 7. The CDR3 loop is CASSFPGTRLNEQFF. DNA of the CDR3: TGTGCCAGCAGTTTCCCCGGGACTAGACTCAATGAGCAGTTCTTC.

The J gene is TRBJ2-3, the V gene TRBV5-1; 10 nucleotides line up with TRBD2. CDR1 and CDR2 (germline): SGHRS, YFSETQ. This CDR3 is built from 16 residues. The trim removed 4 bases at V and 2 bases at J, leaving 7 bases unmatched. CDR3 DNA: TGCGCCAGCAGCCATCGGACTAGCGGATACACAGATACGCAGTATTTT. It specifies CASSHRTSGYTDTQYF.

This clonotype occurred a few times. The chain links TRBV4-1 to TRBJ1-1, with a possible D match to TRBD1 (5 bases). CDR3 length: 16 residues. In germline, CDR1 is MGHRA, CDR2 YSYEKL. V gave up 2 bases and J gave up 0 bases, with 13 bases separating them. The CDR3 here is CASSQPSGTVNTEAFF. For the CDR3, the DNA is TGCGCCAGCAGCCAACCATCCGGGACGGTGAACACTGAAGCTTTCTTT.

This clonotype was counted only a few times. The CDR3 sequence: CSARQGSNTGELFF. In DNA form, the CDR3 reads TGCAGTGCTAGACAGGGGTCGAACACCGGGGAGCTGTTTTTT. This sequence joins TRBV20-1 and TRBJ2-2, with D maybe TRBD1 (6 bases). CDR1 is DFQATT, CDR2 SNEGSKA, per germline (reference sequence). The CDR3 length is 14 residues. Trimming cost V 2 bases and J 0 bases, with 7 bases left between them.

This chain links TRBV7-2 with TRBJ1-6, with D unclear. Germline values: CDR1 SGHTA, CDR2 FQGNSA. Trimming took 4 bases from V and 8 from J, leaving 21 bases between them. This CDR3 comprises 17 residues. CDR3 sequence reads: CASSSSVLPLGYSPLHF. CDR3 bases: TGTGCCAGCAGCTCCTCGGTCTTACCCTTGGGGTATTCACCCCTCCACTTT.

V is TRBV12-3 or TRBV12-4 and J is TRBJ1-6; 10 positions match TRBD1. The CDR3 extends over 14 amino acids. V lost 8 bases, J lost 7 bases, and 5 bases stayed unmatched. In DNA, the CDR3 is TGTGCCAGCGTCCTGGGACAGGGGAATTCACCCCTCCACTTT. This gives the protein CASVLGQGNSPLHF.

The J gene is TRBJ1-1, the V gene TRBV10-3; no firm D call. V gave up 3 bases and J gave up 3 bases, with 8 bases separating them. Germline loops: CDR1 ENHRY, CDR2 SYGVKD. CDR3 length equals 13 residues. This CDR3 is CAISDASYTEAFF. The CDR3 DNA reads TGTGCCATCAGTGATGCCAGTTACACTGAAGCTTTCTTT.

There are a few counts of this clonotype. The chain carries TRBV12-3 or TRBV12-4 and TRBJ1-5, with 7 nucleotides matching TRBD1. The CDR3 is 15 residues long. Trimming took 5 bases from V and 5 from J; bases not matched to a gene: 9. CDR3 bases: TGTGCCAGCAGTCCCCAGGGGACAGCCCATCAGCCCCAGCATTTT. Its translation is CASSPQGTAHQPQHF.

There are a few counts of this clonotype. The rearrangement uses TRBV4-2 and TRBJ1-2; 9 bases are a match to TRBD1. This CDR3 spans 15 amino acids. Germline V gene data show CDR1 as LGHNA and CDR2 as YNFKEQ. With V trimmed by 4 bases and J by 5 bases, 8 bases remained unmatched. The chain's CDR3 is CASSRRGDREYGYTF. In nucleotides, the CDR3 is TGTGCCAGCAGCCGGCGGGGGGACAGGGAATATGGCTACACCTTC.

DNA for the CDR3: TGTGCCAGCAGCCAAGGAGCGACAGGGGGCCCACCCCTCCACTTT. Translation: CASSQGATGGPPLHF. The gene calls are TRBV3-1 and TRBJ1-6; 10 positions agree with TRBD1. Trimming at V came to 1 base and at J to 11 bases, leaving 5 bases not matched to a gene. This CDR3 is built from 15 residues. Germline V CDR1 and CDR2: LGHDT, YNNKEL (reference sequence).

CDR3 sequence: CASSQVYGGVETQYF. The DNA of the CDR3 is TGTGCCAGCAGCCAAGTATATGGAGGGGTCGAGACCCAGTACTTC. This chain connects TRBV4-2 to TRBJ2-5, with a weak D call TRBD2 (6 bases). This CDR3 has 15 amino acids. Trimming removed 1 base at V and 5 bases at J, with 14 bases between. The germline V gene encodes CDR1 LGHNA and CDR2 YNFKEQ.

The V call is TRBV29-1, the J call TRBJ1-2; 9 bases agree with TRBD1. The CDR3 has 17 residues. V trimming: 6 bases; J trimming: 1 base; junction bases outside the gene matches: 15. Germline loops: CDR1 SQVTM, CDR2 ANQGSEA. This CDR3 is CSVILGQGPFDNYGYTF. DNA of the CDR3: TGCAGCGTGATCCTGGGACAGGGTCCTTTTGATAACTATGGCTACACCTTC.

The chain recombines TRBV12-3 or TRBV12-4 with TRBJ1-3; the D is unclear. The CDR3 is 13 residues long. With 1 base removed from V and 6 bases from J, the gap between germline ends came to 7 bases. CDR3 residues: CASSLGQPNTIYF. CDR3 DNA sequence: TGTGCCAGCAGTTTAGGGCAGCCAAACACCATATATTTT.

The rearrangement joins TRBV11-1 to TRBJ2-5; possibly TRBD2 for D (6 bases). This CDR3 has 13 amino acids. The V end was cut by 7 bases, the J end by 3 bases, with 12 bases between. The V gene's germline CDR1 is SGHAT and CDR2 FQDESV (reference sequence). The CDR3 reads CASTRDSKETQYF. For the CDR3, the DNA is TGTGCCAGCACTCGGGACTCCAAAGAGACCCAGTACTTC.

This clonotype occurred a few times. The chain recombines TRBV5-6 with TRBJ2-7; D not certain. The germline V gene has CDR1 SGHDT and CDR2 YYEEEE. Trimming removed 0 bases from V and 3 bases from J, with 10 bases in between. The CDR3 is made up of 14 amino acids. CDR3 in amino acids: CASSLDYRIYEQYF. In DNA, the CDR3 is TGTGCCAGCAGCTTGGATTACAGAATCTACGAGCAGTACTTC.

This clonotype has only a few counts. The V gene is TRBV25-1, the J gene TRBJ2-5, with D possibly matching TRBD2 (6 bases). The V and J ends lost 1 base and 2 bases respectively, with 11 bases between them. CDR1 is MGHDK, CDR2 SYGVNS, per germline. This CDR3 contains 15 residues. The CDR3 coding sequence is TGTGCCAGCAGTGAATTCCGGAGGGCACAAGAGACCCAGTACTTC. It encodes CASSEFRRAQETQYF.

This clonotype showed up just a few times. This chain joins TRBV5-1 and TRBJ1-2; D is unclear. Trimming took 0 bases from V and 3 from J, leaving 9 bases between them. Germline CDR1 is SGHRS and CDR2 is YFSETQ. The CDR3 loop spans 14 amino acids. The CDR3 DNA reads as TGCGCCAGCAGCTTGGATCCCCCAGACTATGGCTACACCTTC. It translates to CASSLDPPDYGYTF.

The chain employs TRBV11-1 and TRBJ1-1; 7 bases are shared with TRBD1. Germline CDR1 is SGHAT and CDR2 is FQDESV (reference sequence). The CDR3 runs 15 residues. Trimming at V came to 5 bases and at J to 0 bases, leaving 6 bases not matched to a gene. The CDR3 DNA is TGTGCCAGCAGCCCCCGGGACAGCATGAACACTGAAGCTTTCTTT. It encodes CASSPRDSMNTEAFF. The variable domain in full, completed from reference TRBV11-1 and TRBJ1-1, reads EAEVAQSPRYKITEKSQAVAFWCDPISGHATLYWYRQILGQGPELLVQFQDESVVDDSQLPKDRFSAERLKGVDSTLKIQPAELGDSAMYLCASSPRDSMNTEAFFGQGTRLTVV.

The chain uses TRBV5-1 and TRBJ1-1; weak D call: TRBD1 (5 bases). V dropped 4 bases and J dropped 4 bases, with 14 bases sitting between them. CDR3 length: 14 residues. Germline CDR1 and CDR2: SGHRS and YFSETQ. The CDR3 DNA is TGCGCCAGCAGCAAGTTTCCAACAGGCACTGAAGCTTTCTTT. Its protein product is CASSKFPTGTEAFF.

The rearrangement joins TRBV5-1 to TRBJ1-1; D remains unclear. The CDR3 runs to 13 residues. Trimming took 5 bases from V and 7 from J, leaving 15 bases between them. Germline V gives CDR1 SGHRS, CDR2 YFSETQ. In DNA form, the CDR3 reads TGCGCCAGCAGTTCCGCATGGGGAGGTGAAGCTTTCTTT. It is translated as CASSSAWGGEAFF. Variable domain in full (rest from reference TRBV5-1 and TRBJ1-1): KAGVTQTPRYLIKTRGQQVTLSCSPISGHRSVSWYQQTPGQGLQFLFEYFSETQRNKGNFPGRFSGRQFSNSRSEMNVSTLELGDSALYLCASSSAWGGEAFFGQGTRLTVV.

This clonotype was seen more than once but under ten times. The chain is built from TRBV5-4 and TRBJ1-1, with a tentative D call TRBD1 (6 bases). The CDR3 runs 15 residues. Germline values: CDR1 SGHNT, CDR2 YYREEE (reference sequence). V was clipped by 0 bases and J by 3 bases, with 12 bases between them. The CDR3 nucleotides are TGTGCCAGCAGCTTGGTAGGGGGATTTGACACTGAAGCTTTCTTT. This encodes CASSLVGGFDTEAFF.

This clonotype was recorded only once. V is TRBV7-3 and J is TRBJ2-1; possible D gene TRBD1, 6 bases. CDR1 is SGHTA and CDR2 is FQGTGA in the germline V gene. The CDR3 runs to 15 residues. Trimming left V 4 bases short and J 2 bases short, with 12 bases between. CDR3 sequence (DNA): TGTGCCAGCAGCTCCAAGGACAGACCCTACAATGAGCAGTTCTTC. The encoded protein is CASSSKDRPYNEQFF.

This chain uses TRBV27 with TRBJ1-1, with D hard to call. Germline CDR1 and CDR2: MNHEY and SMNVEV (reference sequence). This CDR3 has 13 amino acids. V was pared by 5 bases and J by 11 bases, with 18 bases between. CDR3 amino acids: CASSRRNPNDAFF. In nucleotides, the CDR3 is TGTGCCAGCAGTCGGCGAAACCCGAACGACGCTTTCTTT.

The rearrangement links TRBV5-1 to TRBJ2-2, with D unresolved. V lost 4 bases to trimming and J lost 4 bases, with 8 bases between them. Germline V lookup: CDR1 SGHRS, CDR2 YFSETQ. The CDR3 is 13 amino acids. The CDR3 coding sequence is TGCGCCAGCAGCACACTGGGCACCGGGGAGCTGTTTTTT. Amino acids: CASSTLGTGELFF.

In this sample, this clonotype turned up a few times. V gene TRBV5-1 combines with J gene TRBJ1-2, with D uncertain. The CDR3 contains 14 residues. Trimming cost V 7 bases and J 2 bases, with 15 bases left between them. Germline-derived CDR1 and CDR2 are SGHRS and YFSETQ. The CDR3 spells CASHLGWGNYGYTF. DNA for the CDR3: TGCGCCAGCCACCTGGGATGGGGAAACTATGGCTACACCTTC.

In this sample, this clonotype turned up a few times. The chain combines TRBV7-9 with TRBJ1-6; D gene uncertain. Germline V lookup: CDR1 SEHNR, CDR2 FQNEAQ (reference sequence). CDR3 length equals 13 residues. Trimming removed 5 bases from V and 14 bases from J, with 16 bases in between. The chain's CDR3 is CASSHPEKLTLHF. The CDR3 nucleotides are TGTGCCAGCAGCCATCCAGAGAAGTTGACCCTCCACTTT.

The chain uses TRBV5-4 and TRBJ1-2; TRBD1 might be the D (6 bases). Trimming left V 4 bases short and J 8 bases short, with 18 bases between. The CDR3 is 14 amino acids. Per the germline V gene, CDR1 is SGHNT and CDR2 is YYREEE (reference sequence). CDR3 bases: TGTGCCAGCAGCCTTGTTAACAGGGCGGAAGGCTACACCTTC. This codes for CASSLVNRAEGYTF.

This clonotype has just a few counts. This chain uses TRBV5-8 with TRBJ2-5; no clear D. The V end lost 2 bases, the J end lost 4 bases, and 3 bases lay between the germline ends. CDR1 is SGHTS, CDR2 YDEGEE, per germline. The CDR3 has 11 residues. The DNA of the CDR3 is TGTGCCAGCAGCTTTGTAGAGACCCAGTACTTC. The encoded protein is CASSFVETQYF.